Included here is one T cell receptor (beta chain) sequence, with context. The method was immunoSEQ multiplex PCR; TCRdb's version includes in-frame clones alone and lacks a portion of them. The profile shows around 140,000 clones, 80% to 90% of them singletons. These data originate in a study of T cell responses to AZD1222 COVID-19 vaccine. Sequenced here: peripheral blood, sampled on day 0 of AZD1222 vaccination. The clonotype originates from an adult in good health.

This CDR3 reads CASSLWSRGSANYGYTF. The CDR3, as DNA: TGTGCCAGCAGTTTATGGAGTCGAGGTTCAGCTAACTATGGCTACACCTTC. The gene calls are TRBV28 and TRBJ1-2; D is unresolved. Germline loops: CDR1 MDHEN, CDR2 SYDVKM. Trimming pared 0 bases from V and 0 bases from J, leaving 14 bases between. The length of the CDR3 is 17 residues.